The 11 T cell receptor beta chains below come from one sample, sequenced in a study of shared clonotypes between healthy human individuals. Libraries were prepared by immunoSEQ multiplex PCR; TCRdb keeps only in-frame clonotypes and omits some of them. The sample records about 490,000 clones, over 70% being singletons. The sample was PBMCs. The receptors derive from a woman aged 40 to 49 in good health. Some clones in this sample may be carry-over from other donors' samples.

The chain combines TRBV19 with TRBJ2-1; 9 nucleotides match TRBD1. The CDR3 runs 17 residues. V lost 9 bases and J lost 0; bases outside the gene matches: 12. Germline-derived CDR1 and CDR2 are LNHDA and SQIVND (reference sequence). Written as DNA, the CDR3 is TGTGCCAGCCTCGGACAGGGGCGTAAAACCTCCTACAATGAGCAGTTCTTC. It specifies CASLGQGRKTSYNEQFF.

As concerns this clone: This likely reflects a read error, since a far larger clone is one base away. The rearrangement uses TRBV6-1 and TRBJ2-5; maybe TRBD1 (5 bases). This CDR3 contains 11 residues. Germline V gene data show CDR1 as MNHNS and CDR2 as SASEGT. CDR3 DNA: TGTGCCAGCCTAAGATTGGACATCTTGCACTTC. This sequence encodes CASLRLDILHF.

This chain's CDR3 is CASSREGGPTEAFF. The CDR3 DNA sequence: TGTGCCAGCAGCCGAGAGGGGGGACCCACTGAAGCTTTCTTT. This sequence joins TRBV7-2 and TRBJ1-1, with a weak D call TRBD1 (6 bases). V lost 5 bases and J lost 4, with 14 bases in between. Looked up from germline, CDR1 is SGHTA and CDR2 is FQGNSA. CDR3 length: 14 amino acids.

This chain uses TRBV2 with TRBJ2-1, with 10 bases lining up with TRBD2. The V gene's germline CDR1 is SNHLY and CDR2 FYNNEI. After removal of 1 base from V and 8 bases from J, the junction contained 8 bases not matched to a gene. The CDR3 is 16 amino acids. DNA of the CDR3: TGTGCCAGCAGTGAAGGGCGGGCTAGCGGGAGCTATGAGCAGTTCTTC. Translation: CASSEGRASGSYEQFF.

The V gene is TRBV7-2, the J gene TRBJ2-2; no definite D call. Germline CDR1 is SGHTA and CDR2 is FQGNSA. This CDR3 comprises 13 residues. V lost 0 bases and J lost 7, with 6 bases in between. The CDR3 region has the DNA TGTGCCAGCAGCTTAGCGTTGAGCGGGGAGCTGTTTTTT. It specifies CASSLALSGELFF.

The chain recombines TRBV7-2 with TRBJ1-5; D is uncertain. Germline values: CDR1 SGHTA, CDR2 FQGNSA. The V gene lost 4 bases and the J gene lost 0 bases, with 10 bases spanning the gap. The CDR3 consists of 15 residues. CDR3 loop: CASSSRRVSNQPQHF. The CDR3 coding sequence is TGTGCCAGCAGCTCGCGACGGGTTAGCAATCAGCCCCAGCATTTT.

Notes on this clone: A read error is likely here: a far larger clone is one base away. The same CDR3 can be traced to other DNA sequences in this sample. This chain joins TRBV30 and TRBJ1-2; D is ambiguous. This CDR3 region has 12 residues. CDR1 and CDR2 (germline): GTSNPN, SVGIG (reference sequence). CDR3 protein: CAWSDGNYGYTF. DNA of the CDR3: TGTGCCTGGAGCGACGGAAACTATGGCTACACATTC.

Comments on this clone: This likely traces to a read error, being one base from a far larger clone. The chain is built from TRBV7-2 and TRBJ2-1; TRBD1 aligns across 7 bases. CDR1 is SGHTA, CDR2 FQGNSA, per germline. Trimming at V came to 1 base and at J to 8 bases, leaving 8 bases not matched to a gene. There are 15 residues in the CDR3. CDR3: CASSLGRGPRHEQFF. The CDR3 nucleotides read TGTGCCAGCAGCTTAGGAAGGGGGCCTCGCCATGAGCAGTTCTTC.

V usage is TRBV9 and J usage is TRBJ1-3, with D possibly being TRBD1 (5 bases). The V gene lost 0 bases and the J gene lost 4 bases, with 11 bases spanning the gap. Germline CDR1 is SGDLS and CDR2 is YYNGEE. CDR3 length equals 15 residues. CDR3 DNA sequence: TGTGCCAGCAGCGTAGCTCAGGGCTCCGGAAACACCATATATTTT. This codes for CASSVAQGSGNTIYF.

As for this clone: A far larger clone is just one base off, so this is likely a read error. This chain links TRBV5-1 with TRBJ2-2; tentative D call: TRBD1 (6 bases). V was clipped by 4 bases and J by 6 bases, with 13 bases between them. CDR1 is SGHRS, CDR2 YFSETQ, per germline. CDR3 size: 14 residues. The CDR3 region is CASSKTTGPGELFF. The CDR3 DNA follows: TGCGCCAGCAGCAAAACTACAGGGCCCGGGGAGCTGTTTTTT.

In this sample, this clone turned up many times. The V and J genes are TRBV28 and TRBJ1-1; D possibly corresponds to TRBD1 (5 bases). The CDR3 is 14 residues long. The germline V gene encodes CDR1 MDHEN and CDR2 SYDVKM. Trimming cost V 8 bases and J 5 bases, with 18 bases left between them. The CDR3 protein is CASFASVGGTEAFF. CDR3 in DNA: TGTGCCAGCTTTGCGTCGGTGGGGGGTACTGAAGCTTTCTTT.